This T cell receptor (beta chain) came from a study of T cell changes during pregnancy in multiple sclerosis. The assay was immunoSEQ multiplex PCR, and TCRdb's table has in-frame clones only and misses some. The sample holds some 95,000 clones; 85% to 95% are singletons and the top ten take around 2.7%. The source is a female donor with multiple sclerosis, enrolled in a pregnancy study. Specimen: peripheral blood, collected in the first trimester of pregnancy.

The CDR3, as DNA: TGTGCCAGCTCAAGACTAGCGGGAGGTACAATTTACAATGAGCAGTTCTTC. Translation: CASSRLAGGTIYNEQFF. V gene TRBV18 combines with J gene TRBJ2-1; 13 bases are a match to TRBD2. The germline gives CDR1 KGHSH, CDR2 LQKENI. V lost 5 bases to trimming and J lost 4 bases; unmatched junction nucleotides: 8. This CDR3 contains 17 residues.